Listed below are T cell receptor beta chains from one sample, sequenced in a study of OX40 agonist ivuxolimab in advanced cancers. The table came from immunoSEQ multiplex PCR; TCRdb's copy has only in-frame clones and leaves some out. The sample shows roughly 43,000 clones, 70% to 85% of them seen only once. The sequences come from CD4+ or CD8+ T cells sorted from blood, collected in a trial of the OX40 agonist ivuxolimab. These receptors came from an adult with an advanced solid tumor such as melanoma, head and neck, liver or kidney cancer. Both conserved end residues are part of each CDR3. D genes are given only for firm matches. Size is stated for part of the rows, as once, few or many counts, or as a class when the clone is expanded.

NA,TRBV28,TRBJ2-2,NA,TGTGCCTGCTCAGGGACCGGGGAGCTGTTTTTT,CACSGTGELFF
TRBD1,TRBV19,TRBJ1-3,NA,TGTGCCAGTAGCGGGACAGGGAGAGGAAACACCATATATTTT,CASSGTGRGNTIYF
NA,TRBV7-2,TRBJ1-2,NA,TGTGCCAGCAGCCCGCGGTTTACAGGGAACTATGGCTACACCTTC,CASSPRFTGNYGYTF
NA,TRBV21-1,TRBJ2-7,once,TGTGCCAGCGGAATCCAGGGGGCCTACGAGCAGTACTTC,CASGIQGAYEQYF
NA,TRBV5-1,TRBJ2-4,NA,TGCGCCAGCAGCTTAGTCAGGGCGGAAAACATTCAGTACTTC,CASSLVRAENIQYF
TRBD2,TRBV15,TRBJ2-1,NA,TGTGCCACCAGCAGCGGACTAGCGGGGGTAATAGGGAATGAGCAGTTCTTC,CATSSGLAGVIGNEQFF
NA,TRBV7-7,TRBJ2-5,NA,TGTGCCAGCAGCCCGGACCCGGAGGAGGCCCAGTACTTC,CASSPDPEEAQYF
NA,TRBV29-1,TRBJ2-3,NA,TGCAGCGTTGCCCTACACCCTAGCACAGATACGCAGTATTTT,CSVALHPSTDTQYF
TRBD1,TRBV6-1,TRBJ1-6,NA,TGTGCCAGCAGAGAGGGGGCCGGCTCACCCCTCCACTTT,CASREGAGSPLHF
TRBD1,TRBV6-5,TRBJ1-1,NA,TGTGCCTGCAGCCGGGGACAGGGGGCCACTGAAGCTTTCTTT,CACSRGQGATEAFF
NA,TRBV6-1,TRBJ1-6,once,TGTGCCAGCAGTCCAACGAGGCAGGGTTCACCCCTCCACTTT,CASSPTRQGSPLHF
NA,TRBV7-7,TRBJ2-1,NA,TGTGCCAGCAGCCAGGACAGTTACAATGAGCAGTTCTTC,CASSQDSYNEQFF
TRBD1,TRBV6-6,TRBJ2-5,NA,TGTGCCAGCAGTTACGACAGGGGAAGGGAGGAGACCCAGTACTTC,CASSYDRGREETQYF
NA,TRBV11-1,TRBJ1-2,few,TGTGCCAGCAGCTCCAATCCGCTTCTTGGCTACACCTTC,CASSSNPLLGYTF
NA,TRBV5-4,TRBJ2-5,NA,TGTGCCAGCAGCTTAGCAGGGGTCCCAGAGACCCAGTACTTC,CASSLAGVPETQYF
NA,TRBV19,TRBJ1-5,NA,TGTGCCAGTAGTATGGGGCGGAATCAGCCCCAGCATTTT,CASSMGRNQPQHF
TRBD1,TRBV30,TRBJ1-3,few,TGTGCCTCCGGGACAGGGGGCGGAAACACCATATATTTT,CASGTGGGNTIYF
TRBD1,TRBV2,TRBJ1-1,NA,TGTGCCAGCAGTGGCCAGGACAGGAGCTCTGAAGCTTTCTTT,CASSGQDRSSEAFF
TRBD2,TRBV6-1,TRBJ2-5,NA,TGTGCCAGCAGCCAGCCGGGACTAGCGGAAGAGACCCAGTACTTC,CASSQPGLAEETQYF
NA,TRBV9,TRBJ1-2,NA,TGTGCCAGCAGCCCTCAGGGTTTGGGCTACACCTTC,CASSPQGLGYTF
NA,TRBV7-9,TRBJ1-5,NA,TGTGCCAGCAGCTTAGCGAATCAGCCCCAGCATTTT,CASSLANQPQHF
NA,TRBV9,TRBJ1-1,NA,TGTGCCAGCAGCGTAGGGGCGGACATAAACACTGAAGCTTTCTTT,CASSVGADINTEAFF
TRBD2,TRBV18,TRBJ2-1,once,TGTGCCAGCTCACGTGAGACTAGCGTCTACAATGAGCAGTTCTTC,CASSRETSVYNEQFF
NA,TRBV10-1,TRBJ2-4,NA,TGCGCCAGCAGTGAGTCGTTGAGGGCGAATCAGTACTTC,CASSESLRANQYF